Following are 10 T cell receptor beta chains from one sample sequenced in a study of shared clonotypes between healthy human individuals (dated by TCRdb to about 2020). CD8 naive samples consisted of CD45RO-negative cells that were positively selected for CCR7, yielding a CD45RA+CCR7+ population without TemRA cells. The library was obtained by the immunoSEQ multiplex PCR assay. This immuneACCESS table, as held by TCRdb, lists in-frame sequences with V and J called but not all clones. Of the missing ones, under half trace to an unresolved V gene in checked studies; the others have no known cause. A total of fewer than 1 million clones appear in this sample, roughly 96% of them only once. The ten largest clonotypes hold about 0.25% of the sample. The sequenced material came from naive CD8+ T cells sorted from blood. The cell subset or site label for this specimen denotes: CD45RA+CCR7+. The receptors stem from a man aged 25 to 40 in good health.

The CDR3 here is CASSQVSSSTDTQYF. The CDR3 coding sequence is TGTGCCAGCAGTCAAGTGAGCTCTAGCACAGATACGCAGTATTTT. This rearrangement joins TRBV5-4 to TRBJ2-3; D is undetermined. V shed 5 bases and J shed 0 bases, with 13 bases lying between them. Germline V gene data show CDR1 as SGHNT and CDR2 as YYREEE (reference sequence). The CDR3 runs to 15 residues.

This chain uses TRBV28 with TRBJ2-3; perhaps TRBD2 as D (6 bases). This CDR3 spans 16 amino acids. From germline, CDR1 is MDHEN and CDR2 SYDVKM. V shed 4 bases and J shed 2 bases, with 16 bases lying between them. This chain's CDR3 is CASSYPELAVTDTQYF. CDR3 sequence (DNA): TGTGCCAGCAGTTACCCCGAACTAGCAGTCACAGATACGCAGTATTTT. The whole variable domain, remainder taken from reference TRBV28 and TRBJ2-3, is DVKVTQSSRYLVKRTGEKVFLECVQDMDHENMFWYRQDPGLGLRLIYFSYDVKMKEKGDIPEGYSVSREKKERFSLILESASTNQTSMYLCASSYPELAVTDTQYFGPGTRLTVL.

Here the CDR3 DNA reads TGCGCCAGCAGGCTTCGGGCGGGTAGAAGCTCCTACAATGAGCAGTTCTTC. This gives the protein CASRLRAGRSSYNEQFF. The chain joins TRBV5-1 to TRBJ2-1, with D possibly being TRBD2 (5 bases). V was clipped by 5 bases and J by 0 bases, with 18 bases between them. The CDR3 is 17 amino acids. Germline loops: CDR1 SGHRS, CDR2 YFSETQ.

The chain uses TRBV11-2 and TRBJ2-1, with D possibly called TRBD1 or TRBD2 (5 bases each). The CDR3 loop spans 16 amino acids. Germline V gene data show CDR1 as SGHAT and CDR2 as FQNNGV. Trimming left V 1 base short and J 5 bases short, with 15 bases between. DNA for the CDR3: TGTGCCAGCAGCTTAGTAGCGCCGATGGGGCACAATGAGCAGTTCTTC. Protein product: CASSLVAPMGHNEQFF.

This chain uses TRBV28 with TRBJ2-5, with a tentative D call TRBD1 (5 bases). The CDR3 sequence is 15 residues long. V lost 6 bases and J 5 bases, leaving 19 bases between the germline ends. Per germline, CDR1 MDHEN and CDR2 SYDVKM. CDR3 coding DNA: TGTGCCAGCAGAGCGTGGCCCAGGGCAGGGGAGACCCAGTACTTC. It translates to CASRAWPRAGETQYF.

The CDR3 region is CASSFASGPSYNEQFF. As DNA, the CDR3 is TGTGCCAGCAGCTTCGCCTCAGGTCCCTCCTACAATGAGCAGTTCTTC. V usage is TRBV28 and J usage is TRBJ2-1; unclear D gene. The germline CDR1 and CDR2 sequences are MDHEN and SYDVKM. V lost 6 bases and J lost 0, with 15 bases in between. The CDR3 length is 16 residues.

The rearrangement joins TRBV27 to TRBJ1-2; no definite D call. This CDR3 comprises 15 residues. CDR1 is MNHEY and CDR2 is SMNVEV in the germline V gene (reference sequence). V lost 2 bases, J lost 6 bases, and 16 bases lay in between. The DNA for the CDR3 is TGTGCCAGCAGTTTACGGTCGTTTGCCGAAAATGGCTACACCTTC. Encoded protein: CASSLRSFAENGYTF.

The rearrangement links TRBV27 to TRBJ2-1, with TRBD2 matching 9 bases. The CDR3 spans 16 residues. CDR1 and CDR2 from the germline V gene are MNHEY and SMNVEV (reference sequence). The J segment lost 9 bases and the V segment lost 8 bases, leaving 17 bases of the junction unmatched. The CDR3 DNA reads TGTGCCAGCGGCCGTCGGGCGGGAGGGCCTGGGAGTGAGCAGTTCTTC. Protein sequence: CASGRRAGGPGSEQFF.

This sequence joins TRBV19 and TRBJ2-1; D not certain. The V end lost 0 bases, the J end lost 2 bases, and 5 bases lay between the germline ends. This CDR3 comprises 14 residues. Germline V CDR1 and CDR2: LNHDA, SQIVND (reference sequence). The CDR3 DNA follows: TGTGCCAGTAGTATAGAGAAAACCTACAATGAGCAGTTCTTC. Encoded protein: CASSIEKTYNEQFF.

Concerning this clone itself: Different DNA sequences within this sample yield the same CDR3. J is TRBJ1-5 and V is TRBV5-6; no clear D. The CDR3 extends over 13 amino acids. V was trimmed by 2 bases and J by 6 bases, leaving 9 bases between them. Germline values: CDR1 SGHDT, CDR2 YYEEEE. CDR3 bases: TGTGCCAGCAGCTTCGGTCTGGGTCAGCCCCAGCATTTT. Its protein is CASSFGLGQPQHF.